Given below is one T cell receptor beta chain in context. Germline CDR1 reads SSHAT; CDR2 reads FNYEAQ (reference sequence). J was trimmed by 2 bases and V by 1 base; bases with no gene match: 3. CDR3 length: 15 amino acids. TCRdb's table, derived via immunoSEQ multiplex PCR, lists solely in-frame clones and lacks some. Of 30,000 to 45,000 clones listed, roughly 87% were seen once; the top ten hold approximately 6.8%. The data originate from a study of T cells in localized non-small cell lung cancer. The rearrangement links TRBV7-7 to TRBJ2-5, with 8 bases aligning to TRBD1. The TCR originated in a woman aged 35 to 75 with stage I lung adenocarcinoma. The sample here was peripheral blood, taken before any cancer treatment. CDR3 loop: CASSLGTGPQETQYF. The CDR3 bases are TGTGCCAGCAGCTTAGGGACAGGGCCACAAGAGACCCAGTACTTC.